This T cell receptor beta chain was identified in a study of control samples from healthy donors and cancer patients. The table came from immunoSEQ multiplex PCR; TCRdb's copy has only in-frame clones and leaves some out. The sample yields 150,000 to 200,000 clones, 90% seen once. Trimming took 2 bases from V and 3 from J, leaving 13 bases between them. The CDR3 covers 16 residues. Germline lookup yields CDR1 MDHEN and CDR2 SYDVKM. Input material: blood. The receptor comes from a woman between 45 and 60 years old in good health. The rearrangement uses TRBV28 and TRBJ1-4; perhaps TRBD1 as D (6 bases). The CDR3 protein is CASSLSQGTANEKLFF. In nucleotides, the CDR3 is TGTGCCAGCAGTTTAAGCCAGGGGACGGCTAATGAAAAACTGTTTTTT.